Reported below is one TCR beta chain. CDR3 length equals 16 residues. Per the germline V gene, CDR1 is MDHEN and CDR2 is SYDVKM. The sample comes from a study of shared clonotypes between healthy human individuals. Measured with immunoSEQ multiplex PCR; TCRdb has only the in-frame clones, and not every one. The data show about 680,000 clones, about 74% seen once. The sequence derives from a woman in her twenties or thirties in good health. The rearrangement links TRBV28 to TRBJ2-5; 7 bases are a match to TRBD2. Gene TRBJ2-7 matches the end of the DNA better, so the J call may be wrong. Sequenced material: memory CD4+ T cells sorted from blood. Sample subset: CD45RA-negative fraction. CDR3 nucleotide sequence: TGTGCCAGCAGTCCCTCCCGGGCGGGGGACGCCTACGAGCAGTACTTC. Its translation: CASSPSRAGDAYEQYF.